The following is a T cell receptor (beta chain) sequence with its context. V gave up 0 bases and J gave up 2 bases; unmatched junction bases: 2. The CDR3 length is 15 residues. Germline V gene data show CDR1 as SGHAT and CDR2 as FQNNGV. One Seattle source followed patients from active infection through their disease course. Data came from immunoSEQ multiplex PCR; TCRdb stores just in-frame clones and leaves some out. The data hold around 360,000 clones, with 80% to 90% observed a single time. This sample is part of a study of blood T cell repertoires in COVID-19. The wider study: Acute and convalescent COVID-19 samples came from the United States, Italy and Spain. PBMCs, B-cell-depleted T cells, or T cells provided the cDNA or gDNA that made up the material.

This chain joins TRBV11-2 and TRBJ2-7, with 9 bases that match TRBD1. The origin of this receptor is a young woman with COVID-19, enrolled during active disease. The sample was peripheral blood. The CDR3 nucleotides are TGTGCCAGCAGCTTAGAAGGGACAGGGCCCTACGAGCAGTACTTC. This encodes CASSLEGTGPYEQYF.